This record looks at one T cell receptor (beta chain) sequence and its context. Antigen: not known. This entry belongs to a study of T cells in localized non-small cell lung cancer. The CDR3 spans 16 residues. Germline CDR1 reads SGHDT; CDR2 reads YYEEEE. The V gene end was trimmed by 3 bases and the J gene end by 4 bases; junction bases not matched to a gene: 4. Study-wide results and limits: For the top 100 tumor clones, a median around 61 also appeared in adjacent lung. Owing to sequencing of a solitary tumor region, heterogeneity cannot be discounted. Higher blood T cell density went with longer overall survival.

Sequencing used immunoSEQ multiplex PCR; TCRdb keeps in-frame clones, though not all of them. The table includes fewer than 25,000 clones, roughly nine tenths detected once. The source is a woman aged 40 to 75 with stage I lung adenocarcinoma. The starting material was peripheral blood, obtained before any cancer treatment. The chain links TRBV5-6 to TRBJ2-2; 12 bases align to TRBD1. CDR3 in DNA: TGTGCCAGCAGCTGGGGACAGGGGGCGGGCACCGGGGAGCTGTTTTTT. Its translation: CASSWGQGAGTGELFF. Filled out from reference TRBV5-6 and TRBJ2-2, the complete variable domain reads DAGVTQSPTHLIKTRGQQVTLRCSPKSGHDTVSWYQQALGQGPQFIFQYYEEEERQRGNFPDRFSGHQFPNYSSELNVNALLLGDSALYLCASSWGQGAGTGELFFGEGSRLTVL.